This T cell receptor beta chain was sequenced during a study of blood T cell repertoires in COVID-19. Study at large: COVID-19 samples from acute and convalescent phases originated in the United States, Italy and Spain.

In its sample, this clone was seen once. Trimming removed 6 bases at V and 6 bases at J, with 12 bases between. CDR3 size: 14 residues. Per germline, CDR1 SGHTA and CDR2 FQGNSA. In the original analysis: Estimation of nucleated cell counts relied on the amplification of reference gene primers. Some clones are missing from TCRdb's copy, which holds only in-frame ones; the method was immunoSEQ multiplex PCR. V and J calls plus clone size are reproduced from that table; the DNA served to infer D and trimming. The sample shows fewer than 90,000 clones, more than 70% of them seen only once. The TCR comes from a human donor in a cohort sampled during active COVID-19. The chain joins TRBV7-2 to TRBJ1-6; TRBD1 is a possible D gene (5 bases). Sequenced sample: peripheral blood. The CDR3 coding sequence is TGTGCCAGCAGACCCCAAGGGGCTAATTCACCCCTCCACTTT. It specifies CASRPQGANSPLHF.